The present entry profiles one T cell receptor (beta chain) with its context. The antigen is unknown. Repertoires were generated with immunoSEQ multiplex PCR, while TCRdb's copy carries only in-frame clones and drops some. The sample includes about 97,000 clones, approximately 90% seen only once; the top ten take 1.1%. This CDR3 has 14 residues. The V gene lost 4 bases and the J gene lost 2 bases, with 12 bases spanning the gap. The germline V gene encodes CDR1 SGHRS and CDR2 YFSETQ. The data stem from a study of siplizumab effects on memory and regulatory T cells. Findings and limits, study-wide: Apparently key alloresponse contributors, naive T cells also seemed more diverse than memory cells.

The clonotype comes from a human donor in good health. Sequencing used CD4+ T cells sorted from blood. The J gene is TRBJ2-5, the V gene TRBV5-1; D remains unclear. The DNA of the CDR3 is TGCGCCAGCAGCCCGCAAGCCCCACAAGAGACCCAGTACTTC. Translated: CASSPQAPQETQYF. The full variable domain, completed using reference TRBV5-1 and TRBJ2-5, is KAGVTQTPRYLIKTRGQQVTLSCSPISGHRSVSWYQQTPGQGLQFLFEYFSETQRNKGNFPGRFSGRQFSNSRSEMNVSTLELGDSALYLCASSPQAPQETQYFGPGTRLLVL.